The rows below give T cell receptor beta chains drawn from one sample of a study of blood T cell repertoires in COVID-19. The protocol was immunoSEQ multiplex PCR, while the TCRdb copy is restricted to in-frame clones and leaves out a portion. In the table there are roughly 170,000 clones, more than 65% of which are singletons. The sequencing sample was made of PBMCs or T cells enriched from blood (not recorded which). These receptors originate from a man aged 55-75 years who had recovered from COVID-19. CDR3s include the opening cysteine and the closing phenylalanine or tryptophan. The D gene is left open where the match is weak.

v_gene	j_gene	d_gene	CDR3aa
TRBV9	TRBJ2-7	TRBD2	CASSVGGGTHEQYF
TRBV20-1	TRBJ2-7	TRBD2	CSASGGGLYEQYF
TRBV2	TRBJ2-3	TRBD1	CANLLQGNVPDTQYF
TRBV5-1	TRBJ2-1	TRBD2	CASSLPLAPGLAGGPSRDEQFF
TRBV19	TRBJ1-1	NA	CASSPLSGSGSTEAFF
TRBV2	TRBJ2-7	NA	CASKRDSSYEQYF
TRBV12-5	TRBJ1-5	TRBD1	CASGLGTGGFQPQHF
TRBV6-5	TRBJ1-6	TRBD1	CASSSQGFGNNSPLHF
TRBV19	TRBJ1-2	TRBD1	CASSLIDRDGGYTF
TRBV5-1	TRBJ1-6	NA	CASSLGGETPLHF
TRBV27	TRBJ2-6	TRBD1	CASSGDRGTSGLANVLTF
TRBV28	TRBJ1-4	NA	CASSPGRGIATNEKLFF
TRBV9	TRBJ1-4	NA	CASSADITNEKLFF
TRBV19	TRBJ2-7	NA	CASSKTRVTRSYEQYF
TRBV28	TRBJ1-2	TRBD1	CASRDGTVGYTF
TRBV7-2	TRBJ1-5	NA	CASSPAVPSNQPQHF
TRBV7-6	TRBJ2-2	NA	CASSLMNSNTGELFF
TRBV11-2	TRBJ1-4	TRBD1	CASSLGTGGDEKLFF
TRBV6-9	TRBJ2-7	TRBD2	CASSVPEGLASYEQYF
TRBV19	TRBJ2-7	NA	CASSIRDISYEQYF
TRBV7-6	TRBJ2-1	NA	CASSLVGLGGGGEQFF
TRBV19	TRBJ2-7	TRBD2	CASSTGRAAYEQYF
TRBV7-2	TRBJ2-7	NA	CASSLDFGVAEQYF